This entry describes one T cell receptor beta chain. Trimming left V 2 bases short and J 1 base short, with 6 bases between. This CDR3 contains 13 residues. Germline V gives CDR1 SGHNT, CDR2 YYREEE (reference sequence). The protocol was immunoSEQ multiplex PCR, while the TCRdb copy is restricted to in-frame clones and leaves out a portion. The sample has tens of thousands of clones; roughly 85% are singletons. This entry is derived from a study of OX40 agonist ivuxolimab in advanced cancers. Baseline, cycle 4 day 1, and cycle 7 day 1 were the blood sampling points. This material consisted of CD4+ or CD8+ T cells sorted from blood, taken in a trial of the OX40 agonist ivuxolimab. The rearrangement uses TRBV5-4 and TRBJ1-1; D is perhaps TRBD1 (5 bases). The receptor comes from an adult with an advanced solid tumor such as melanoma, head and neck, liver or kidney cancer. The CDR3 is CASSFGQNTEAFF. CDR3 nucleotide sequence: TGTGCCAGCAGCTTTGGACAGAACACTGAAGCTTTCTTT.